This T cell receptor (beta chain) was recovered during a study of T cell repertoires in cytomegalovirus infection. Study-level background: Public TCR beta signatures marked donors with CMV infection and the matching HLA.

This clonotype was seen at least ten times. Its antigen is unknown. Broader study findings: People with CMV and the relevant HLA were identified by cumulative public TCR beta family frequency.

The CDR3 extends over 15 amino acids. Looked up from germline, CDR1 is SGHVS and CDR2 is FNYEAQ. V was clipped by 3 bases and J by 4 bases, with 12 bases between them. TCRdb passed the reads through MiXCR, listing each CDR3 protein once. Here the sample spans some 180,000 distinct CDR3 sequences, 9.5% being singletons. The receptor was derived from a human donor in good health (CMV status not recorded). Some clones in this sample may be carry-over from other donors' samples. The chain uses TRBV7-6 and TRBJ2-2; no reliable D call. Specimen: PBMCs. The CDR3 region has the DNA TGTGCCAGCAGCTTGATGGGCCCACCCACCGGGGAGCTGTTTTTT. It codes for CASSLMGPPTGELFF. The full variable domain, in which reference TRBV7-6 and TRBJ2-2 provide the parts outside the CDR3, is GAGVSQSPRYKVTKRGQDVALRCDPISGHVSLYWYRQALGQGPEFLTYFNYEAQQDKSGLPNDRFSAERPEGSISTLTIQRTEQRDSAMYRCASSLMGPPTGELFFGEGSRLTVL.